This TCR beta chain was sequenced during a study of blood T cell repertoires in COVID-19. Study in general: The United States, Italy and Spain supplied acute and convalescent COVID-19 samples.

There are 17 residues in the CDR3. The V and J ends lost 0 bases and 5 bases, in that order; junction bases with no gene match: 7. Germline assignment: CDR1 MGHRA and CDR2 YSYEKL. Measured with immunoSEQ multiplex PCR; TCRdb has only the in-frame clones, and not every one. The sample gives fewer than 350,000 clones, about 87% of which show up once; approximately 1.6% is in the top ten. The material sequenced was peripheral blood. The chain links TRBV4-1 to TRBJ2-2, with 9 bases that match TRBD1. This sequence originates from a woman aged 25 to 39 with COVID-19, enrolled during active disease. CDR3 sequence reads: CASSQDEGTGWTGELFF. The CDR3 region has the DNA TGCGCCAGCAGCCAAGATGAGGGGACAGGGTGGACCGGGGAGCTGTTTTTT.